What follows are 7 T cell receptor beta chains derived from one specimen sequenced in a study of T-cell memory formation after mild COVID-19. Via MiXCR, TCRdb re-called the 5' RACE reads, giving one row per CDR3 protein. The sample yields 250,000 to 350,000 distinct CDR3 sequences, about a sixth seen once. The sequenced sample consisted of PBMCs or a T cell subset sorted from them (not recorded which). These receptors originate from a man younger than 30 who had mild COVID-19 (a few samples of this study predate the infection). Cell type and time point are not known.

This clonotype was observed a few times. The CDR3 coding sequence is TGTGCCAGCAGGAGGACTAGCGGGGGGATACAAGAGACCCAGTACTTC. It translates to CASRRTSGGIQETQYF. V and J are TRBV6-1 and TRBJ2-5; 14 bases are a match to TRBD2. With 6 bases clipped from V and 2 bases from J, the junction kept 5 bases outside the gene matches. Germline V gene lookup returns CDR1 MNHNS and CDR2 SASEGT. The CDR3 is made up of 16 amino acids.

This chain joins TRBV24-1 and TRBJ2-5; 7 nucleotides align to TRBD1. Germline V gene lookup returns CDR1 KGHDR and CDR2 SFDVKD. Trimming removed 4 bases from V and 2 bases from J; junction bases left unmatched: 6. The CDR3 extends over 15 amino acids. The CDR3 coding sequence is TGTGCCACCAGTGAGGAACCGGGACAGCAAGAGACCCAGTACTTC. Amino acid sequence: CATSEEPGQQETQYF.

V is TRBV2 and J is TRBJ2-5; possibly TRBD2 for D (6 bases). This CDR3 contains 12 residues. V lost 8 bases and J lost 2, with 9 bases in between. The germline V gene encodes CDR1 SNHLY and CDR2 FYNNEI. The CDR3 loop reads CASAGQQETQYF. Written as DNA, the CDR3 is TGTGCCAGCGCGGGGCAGCAAGAGACCCAGTACTTC. Drawing the rest from reference TRBV2 and TRBJ2-5, the complete variable domain is EPEVTQTPSHQVTQMGQEVILRCVPISNHLYFYWYRQILGQKVEFLVSFYNNEISEKSEIFDDQFSVERPDGSNFTLKIRSTKLEDSAMYFCASAGQQETQYFGPGTRLLVL.

The chain is built from TRBV5-4 and TRBJ2-3, with D tentatively TRBD2 (5 bases). Germline assignment: CDR1 SGHNT and CDR2 YYREEE (reference sequence). V lost 4 bases and J lost 0, with 21 bases in between. This CDR3 has 18 amino acids. The CDR3 sequence is CASSRGNYGSPSTDTQYF. The CDR3 DNA reads as TGTGCCAGCAGCCGGGGTAACTACGGATCACCTAGCACAGATACGCAGTATTTT. Filled out from reference TRBV5-4 and TRBJ2-3, the complete variable domain reads ETGVTQSPTHLIKTRGQQVTLRCSSQSGHNTVSWYQQALGQGPQFIFQYYREEENGRGNFPPRFSGLQFPNYSSELNVNALELDDSALYLCASSRGNYGSPSTDTQYFGPGTRLTVL.

This clonotype was observed a few times. V and J are TRBV9 and TRBJ2-7, with D perhaps given as TRBD1 or TRBD2 (6 bases each). The ends were cut back, 4 bases at V and 7 bases at J, with 27 bases in the middle. The CDR3 covers 17 residues. Per germline, CDR1 SGDLS and CDR2 YYNGEE. CDR3 nucleotide sequence: TGTGCCAGCAGCAAACGGGACACCCCCCGGGAGAGTGTAGAGCAGTACTTC. Translated: CASSKRDTPRESVEQYF.

This clonotype was observed a few times. The genes are TRBV4-1 and TRBJ2-2; no firm D call. The CDR3 sequence is 18 residues long. The V end was cut by 1 base, the J end by 3 bases, with 18 bases between. Germline CDR1 and CDR2: MGHRA and YSYEKL. The CDR3 spells CASSQGMAQMLYTGELFF. The DNA of the CDR3 is TGCGCCAGCAGCCAAGGGATGGCCCAGATGCTCTACACCGGGGAGCTGTTTTTT.

This clonotype occurred once. The chain employs TRBV7-8 and TRBJ2-6, with 7 bases fitting TRBD1. CDR3 size: 15 residues. The ends lost 5 bases at V and 5 bases at J; junction bases unmatched: 6. Germline values: CDR1 SGHVS, CDR2 FQNEAQ. The CDR3 protein is CASSLWTGRANVLTF. CDR3 in DNA: TGTGCCAGCAGCCTGTGGACAGGCAGGGCCAACGTCCTGACTTTC.